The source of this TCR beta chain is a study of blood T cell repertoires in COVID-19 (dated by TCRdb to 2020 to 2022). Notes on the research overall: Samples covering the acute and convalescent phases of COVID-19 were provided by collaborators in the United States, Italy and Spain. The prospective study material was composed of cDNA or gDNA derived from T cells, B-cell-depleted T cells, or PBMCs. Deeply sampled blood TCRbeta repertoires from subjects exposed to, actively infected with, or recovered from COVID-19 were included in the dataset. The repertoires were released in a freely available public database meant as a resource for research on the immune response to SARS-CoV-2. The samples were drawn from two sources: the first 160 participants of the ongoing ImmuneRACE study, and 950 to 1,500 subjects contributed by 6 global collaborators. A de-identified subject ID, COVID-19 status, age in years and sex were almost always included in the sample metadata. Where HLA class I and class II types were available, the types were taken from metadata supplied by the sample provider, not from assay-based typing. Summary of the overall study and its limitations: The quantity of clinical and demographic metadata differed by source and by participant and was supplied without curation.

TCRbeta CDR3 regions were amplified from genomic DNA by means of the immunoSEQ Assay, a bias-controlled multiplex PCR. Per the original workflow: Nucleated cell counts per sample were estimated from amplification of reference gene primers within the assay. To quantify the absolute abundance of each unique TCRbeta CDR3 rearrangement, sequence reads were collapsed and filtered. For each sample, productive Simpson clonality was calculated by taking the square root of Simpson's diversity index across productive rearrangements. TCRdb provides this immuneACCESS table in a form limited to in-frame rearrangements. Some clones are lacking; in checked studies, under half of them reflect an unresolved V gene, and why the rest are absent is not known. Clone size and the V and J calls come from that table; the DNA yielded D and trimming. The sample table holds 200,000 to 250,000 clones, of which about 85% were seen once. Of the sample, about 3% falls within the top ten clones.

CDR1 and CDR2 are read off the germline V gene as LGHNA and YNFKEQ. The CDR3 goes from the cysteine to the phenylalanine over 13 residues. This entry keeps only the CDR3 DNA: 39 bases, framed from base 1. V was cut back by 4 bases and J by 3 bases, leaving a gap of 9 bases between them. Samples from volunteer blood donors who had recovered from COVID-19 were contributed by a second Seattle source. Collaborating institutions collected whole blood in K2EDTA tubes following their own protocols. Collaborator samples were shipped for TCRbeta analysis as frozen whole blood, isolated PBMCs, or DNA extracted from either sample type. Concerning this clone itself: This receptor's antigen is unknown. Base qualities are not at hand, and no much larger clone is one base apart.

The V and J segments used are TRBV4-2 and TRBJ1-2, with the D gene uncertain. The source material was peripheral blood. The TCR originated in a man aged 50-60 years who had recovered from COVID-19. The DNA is TGTGCCAGCAGCCCTAATGGAGACTATGGCTACACCTTC. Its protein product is CASSPNGDYGYTF.